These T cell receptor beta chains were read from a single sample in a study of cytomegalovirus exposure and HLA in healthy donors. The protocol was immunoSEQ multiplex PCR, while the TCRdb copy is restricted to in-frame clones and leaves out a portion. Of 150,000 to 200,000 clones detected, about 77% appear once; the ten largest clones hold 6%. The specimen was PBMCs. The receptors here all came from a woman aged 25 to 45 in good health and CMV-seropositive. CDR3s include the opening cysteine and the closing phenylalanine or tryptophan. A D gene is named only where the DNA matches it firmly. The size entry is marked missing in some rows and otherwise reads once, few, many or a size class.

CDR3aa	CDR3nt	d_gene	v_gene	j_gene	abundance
CASSPYRRYTEAFF	TGTGCCAGTAGCCCATACAGACGGTACACTGAAGCTTTCTTT	NA	TRBV19	TRBJ1-1	NA
CSVVGLAEYF	TGCAGCGTTGTTGGACTAGCCGAGTATTTT	TRBD2	TRBV29-1	TRBJ2-3	NA
CASSIFIGGGEQFF	TGTGCCAGTAGTATTTTTATAGGGGGTGGTGAGCAGTTCTTC	NA	TRBV19	TRBJ2-1	NA
CASNGGYELFF	TGTGCCAGCAACGGGGGGTACGAACTGTTTTTT	NA	TRBV28	TRBJ1-4	once
CASRALREEVYEQYF	TGTGCCAGCAGAGCTCTTCGGGAGGAAGTCTACGAGCAGTACTTC	TRBD2	TRBV28	TRBJ2-7	NA
CASSEIAGGPGDTQYF	TGCGCCAGCAGTGAAATAGCGGGAGGGCCAGGGGATACGCAGTATTTT	TRBD2	TRBV10-2	TRBJ2-3	NA
CASSPTGGPFIPQFF	TGCGCCAGCAGCCCCACCGGAGGCCCCTTTATCCCGCAGTTCTTC	NA	TRBV4-1	TRBJ2-1	NA
CASSLRGLARFETQYF	TGTGCCAGCAGCTTACGGGGACTAGCGAGGTTCGAGACCCAGTACTTC	TRBD2	TRBV7-6	TRBJ2-5	NA
CASSLYGAYEQYF	TGTGCCAGCAGCTTGTACGGAGCCTACGAGCAGTACTTC	NA	TRBV5-5	TRBJ2-7	NA
CASSLGTSGIPYEQYF	TGCGCCAGCAGCCTTGGGACTAGCGGGATTCCCTACGAGCAGTACTTC	TRBD2	TRBV5-1	TRBJ2-7	NA
CAIGSGDTLSYEQYF	TGCGCCATTGGGAGCGGGGACACACTATCCTACGAGCAGTACTTC	NA	TRBV10-2	TRBJ2-7	NA
CASSEEISSGNTIYF	TGTGCCAGCAGTGAGGAGATAAGCTCTGGAAACACCATATATTTT	NA	TRBV2	TRBJ1-3	few
CASSMGRPLNTEAFF	TGTGCCAGTAGTATGGGGAGGCCTCTGAACACTGAAGCTTTCTTT	NA	TRBV19	TRBJ1-1	NA
CASSSGQGPQHF	TGTGCCAGCAGCTCTGGACAGGGGCCCCAGCATTTT	TRBD1	TRBV7-6	TRBJ1-5	NA
CASSYSVSRGYEQYF	TGTGCCAGCAGTTACTCGGTTAGTCGGGGATACGAGCAGTACTTC	NA	TRBV6-5	TRBJ2-7	NA
CASSLAGDTNTGELFF	TGCGCCAGCAGCTTGGCAGGGGACACGAACACCGGGGAGCTGTTTTTT	NA	TRBV5-1	TRBJ2-2	NA
CASSPGQGGNTIYF	TGTGCCAGCAGCCCAGGACAGGGAGGAAACACCATATATTTT	TRBD1	TRBV5-6	TRBJ1-3	NA
CASGRPTGVQHNEQFF	TGTGCCAGCGGACGACCCACAGGGGTTCAGCACAATGAGCAGTTCTTC	TRBD1	TRBV27	TRBJ2-1	NA
CASSKLTGFYTDTQYF	TGTGCCAGCAGCAAACTTACAGGTTTTTACACAGATACGCAGTATTTT	NA	TRBV21-1	TRBJ2-3	NA
CASSQQQGPLRYGYTF	TGTGCCAGCAGCCAGCAACAGGGACCCCTCCGCTATGGCTACACCTTC	NA	TRBV9	TRBJ1-2	NA
CASSQGRQGKSYEQYF	TGCGCCAGCAGCCAAGGCCGACAGGGAAAGAGCTACGAGCAGTACTTC	TRBD1	TRBV4-3	TRBJ2-7	NA
CASSQVPVSGANVLTF	TGTGCCAGCAGCCAAGTACCAGTCTCTGGGGCCAACGTCCTGACTTTC	NA	TRBV4-2	TRBJ2-6	NA
CASTYGRTEAFF	TGTGCCAGCACTTACGGGAGGACTGAAGCTTTCTTT	NA	TRBV6-1	TRBJ1-1	NA
CASSFLTGSQPQHF	TGTGCCAGCAGCTTCCTGACAGGGAGTCAGCCCCAGCATTTT	TRBD1	TRBV7-2	TRBJ1-5	NA
CSVGLGAYEQYF	TGCAGCGTTGGTCTGGGGGCTTACGAGCAGTACTTC	NA	TRBV29-1	TRBJ2-7	NA
CASSSRTVSYEQYF	TGTGCCAGCAGCTCTCGGACAGTCTCCTACGAGCAGTACTTC	NA	TRBV7-9	TRBJ2-7	once
CASRPLSQGLHEQYF	TGTGCAAGTCGCCCTTTGTCTCAGGGTTTGCACGAGCAGTACTTC	NA	TRBV12-2	TRBJ2-7	NA
CASSELQGYGYTF	TGTGCCAGCAGTGAACTACAGGGATATGGCTACACCTTC	NA	TRBV6-1	TRBJ1-2	few
CASNPGGSSDQPQHF	TGTGCCAGCAATCCAGGGGGGTCGTCGGATCAGCCCCAGCATTTT	TRBD1	TRBV2	TRBJ1-5	NA
CASSLGVRMNTEAFF	TGTGCCAGCAGCTTAGGTGTCAGGATGAACACTGAAGCTTTCTTT	NA	TRBV7-9	TRBJ1-1	NA
CASSALADYEQYF	TGCGCCAGCAGTGCGCTAGCGGACTACGAGCAGTACTTC	TRBD2	TRBV10-2	TRBJ2-7	NA
CATAGTGGNQPQHF	TGTGCCACCGCCGGGACAGGGGGCAATCAGCCCCAGCATTTT	TRBD1	TRBV28	TRBJ1-5	NA
CASSVSRTDTQYF	TGTGCCAGCAGCGTATCTAGGACAGATACGCAGTATTTT	NA	TRBV9	TRBJ2-3	NA
CASSFGTASSYEQYF	TGTGCCAGCAGCTTCGGGACTGCGAGCTCCTACGAGCAGTACTTC	NA	TRBV11-2	TRBJ2-7	NA
CASSQSTGPVTDTQYF	TGTGCCAGCAGCCAATCTACAGGGCCCGTAACAGATACGCAGTATTTT	NA	TRBV4-2	TRBJ2-3	NA
CASTLRQGDEQFF	TGTGCCAGCACTCTTCGACAGGGCGATGAGCAGTTCTTC	TRBD1	TRBV7-9	TRBJ2-1	few
CAISESLDSPNTEAFF	TGTGCCATCAGTGAGTCGCTGGACAGTCCTAACACTGAAGCTTTCTTT	NA	TRBV10-3	TRBJ1-1	once
CASSHKGAAIYNEQFF	TGTGCCAGCAGTCACAAAGGGGCAGCCATCTACAATGAGCAGTTCTTC	NA	TRBV4-2	TRBJ2-1	NA
CASSVGDVTGELFF	TGTGCCAGTAGCGTGGGAGACGTTACCGGGGAGCTGTTTTTT	NA	TRBV19	TRBJ2-2	NA
CASSPTGGLDEQYF	TGTGCCAGCAGTCCGACAGGGGGCCTGGACGAGCAGTACTTC	TRBD1	TRBV13	TRBJ2-7	NA
CASSPWTGRSDTEAFF	TGCGCCAGCAGCCCATGGACAGGGAGATCGGACACTGAAGCTTTCTTT	TRBD1	TRBV5-1	TRBJ1-1	NA
CARWNWTSGQETQYF	TGTGCCAGATGGAACTGGACTAGCGGCCAAGAGACCCAGTACTTC	TRBD2	TRBV2	TRBJ2-5	NA
CASRTQSGGGYTF	TGTGCCAGCAGAACCCAGTCCGGAGGGGGCTACACCTTC	NA	TRBV6-5	TRBJ1-2	NA
CASSLFRLAGLTDTQYF	TGTGCCAGCAGTTTATTTCGGCTAGCGGGGCTCACAGATACGCAGTATTTT	TRBD2	TRBV27	TRBJ2-3	once
CASSFGLAGESEQFF	TGTGCCAGCAGCTTCGGACTAGCGGGAGAAAGTGAGCAGTTCTTC	TRBD2	TRBV7-9	TRBJ2-1	NA
CASSFRWDSVLPNYGYTF	TGTGCCAGCAGTTTTAGGTGGGACAGTGTACTACCTAACTATGGCTACACCTTC	TRBD1	TRBV27	TRBJ1-2	once
CASSLTVNLPNTEAFF	TGTGCCAGCAGTTTAACAGTCAACCTCCCAAACACTGAAGCTTTCTTT	NA	TRBV28	TRBJ1-1	NA
CASSYTGSGANVLTF	TGTGCCAGCAGCTACACAGGGTCTGGGGCCAACGTCCTGACTTTC	NA	TRBV5-5	TRBJ2-6	NA
CASKLQGASGNTIYF	TGCGCCAGCAAGCTCCAGGGGGCCTCTGGAAACACCATATATTTT	TRBD1	TRBV10-2	TRBJ1-3	NA
CASSPRGGVGNEQFF	TGTGCCAGCAGCCCGAGGGGGGGGGTAGGTAATGAGCAGTTCTTC	NA	TRBV27	TRBJ2-1	NA
CASKKLAHPGETQYF	TGTGCCAGCAAGAAACTAGCCCATCCGGGGGAGACCCAGTACTTC	NA	TRBV7-9	TRBJ2-5	NA
CASSYSPTAAPAFF	NA	NA	TRBV6-5	TRBJ1-5	NA
CASRFTGATEAFF	TGTGCCAGCAGATTTACAGGGGCCACTGAAGCTTTCTTT	TRBD1	TRBV5-8	TRBJ1-1	once
CASSFRPGSSYEQYF	TGTGCCAGCAGCTTCCGCCCCGGTAGCTCCTACGAGCAGTACTTC	NA	TRBV7-2	TRBJ2-7	NA
CAISQGVGSPLHF	TGTGCCATCAGTCAAGGGGTGGGTTCACCCCTCCACTTT	NA	TRBV10-3	TRBJ1-6	NA
CASSLLNTDTQYF	TGTGCCAGCAGCTTATTAAACACAGATACGCAGTATTTT	NA	TRBV7-9	TRBJ2-3	NA
CASSEPVGGTIYGYTF	TGCGCCAGCAGTGAGCCCGTCGGAGGGACCATCTATGGCTACACCTTC	NA	TRBV10-2	TRBJ1-2	NA
CASSPLQRGGSEQYF	TGTGCCAGTAGTCCTCTACAGCGGGGGGGCTCCGAGCAGTACTTC	TRBD2	TRBV19	TRBJ2-7	NA